Listed below are T cell receptor beta chains from one sample, sequenced in a study of PD-L1 blockade in urothelial cancer. Measured with immunoSEQ multiplex PCR; TCRdb has only the in-frame clones, and not every one. The table shows around 35,000 clones, with about 80% occurring only once. Sequenced material: PBMCs, taken around atezolizumab (anti-PD-L1) treatment. These TCRs come from a man aged 55 to 70 with urothelial cancer. CDR3s include the opening cysteine and the closing phenylalanine or tryptophan. The order of the fields is CDR3 protein, J gene, V gene, clone size. Some rows have no size entry. The others give once, few or many, or a class for an expanded clone.

CDR3aa: CASSVGVAGVSEQFF
j_gene: TRBJ2-1
v_gene: TRBV9
abundance: few

CDR3aa: CASSSDWETQYF
j_gene: TRBJ2-5
v_gene: TRBV7-9
abundance: -

CDR3aa: CASSLLEGQGGSSGANVLTF
j_gene: TRBJ2-6
v_gene: TRBV28
abundance: -

CDR3aa: CAISSTALNTEAFF
j_gene: TRBJ1-1
v_gene: TRBV10-3
abundance: -

CDR3aa: CASRVGAGELFF
j_gene: TRBJ2-2
v_gene: TRBV2
abundance: -

CDR3aa: CASSGTSGRNTGELFF
j_gene: TRBJ2-2
v_gene: TRBV5-4
abundance: -

CDR3aa: CASSSGTISTDTQYF
j_gene: TRBJ2-3
v_gene: TRBV5-1
abundance: few

CDR3aa: CASSESPPDRANEQFF
j_gene: TRBJ2-1
v_gene: TRBV25-1
abundance: few

CDR3aa: CASSIATGRNEQFF
j_gene: TRBJ2-1
v_gene: TRBV19
abundance: -

CDR3aa: CASSPQASSYNEQFF
j_gene: TRBJ2-1
v_gene: TRBV18
abundance: -

CDR3aa: CASSHASGWPEQYF
j_gene: TRBJ2-7
v_gene: TRBV11-2
abundance: few

CDR3aa: CASRRGQSSGEQYF
j_gene: TRBJ2-7
v_gene: TRBV10-1
abundance: -

CDR3aa: CAISEGTGGYGYTF
j_gene: TRBJ1-2
v_gene: TRBV10-3
abundance: few

CDR3aa: CASSEGSVANEQFF
j_gene: TRBJ2-1
v_gene: TRBV10-1
abundance: -

CDR3aa: CASSSQVNTEAFF
j_gene: TRBJ1-1
v_gene: TRBV7-2
abundance: -

CDR3aa: CASSIDLETGSYNEQFF
j_gene: TRBJ2-1
v_gene: TRBV19
abundance: -

CDR3aa: CASSVASTAGGEQYF
j_gene: TRBJ2-7
v_gene: TRBV9
abundance: -

CDR3aa: CASSQTPGQASEQYF
j_gene: TRBJ2-7
v_gene: TRBV7-2
abundance: -

CDR3aa: CASSPEVRETQYF
j_gene: TRBJ2-5
v_gene: TRBV7-2
abundance: -

CDR3aa: CAWSVGVGLSTDTQYF
j_gene: TRBJ2-3
v_gene: TRBV30
abundance: -

CDR3aa: CASSRTGLYEQYF
j_gene: TRBJ2-7
v_gene: TRBV27
abundance: -

CDR3aa: CASREGQFASEAFF
j_gene: TRBJ1-1
v_gene: TRBV6-1
abundance: -

CDR3aa: CASSLLTSGSGAVFF
j_gene: TRBJ2-1
v_gene: TRBV28
abundance: -

CDR3aa: CASSTSNRSGSPNEQFF
j_gene: TRBJ2-1
v_gene: TRBV21-1
abundance: -

CDR3aa: CASSLQGGSTEAFF
j_gene: TRBJ1-1
v_gene: TRBV7-9
abundance: -

CDR3aa: CASLSGNAPSTDTQYF
j_gene: TRBJ2-3
v_gene: TRBV12-5
abundance: -

CDR3aa: CASSRGHTDTQYF
j_gene: TRBJ2-3
v_gene: TRBV7-8
abundance: -